The 3 T cell receptor beta chains below come from one sample, sequenced in a study of blood T cells in healthy people across ages (dated by TCRdb to 2014 to 2015). Preparation of the library involved 5' RACE. The sample was run on an Illumina HiSeq 2500. A second about 7 to 12 cycle PCR used a sample-barcoded 5' primer and a J-beta primer mix. TCRdb reprocessing: public reads trimmed at Q25 with fastp, clones called with MiXCR, in-frame beta chains kept. CDR3 protein sequences are deduplicated, and each keeps its most common genes and DNA. The sample profile shows fewer than 1,200,000 distinct CDR3 sequences; about 25% of them were found once. The ten largest clones represent approximately 0.7% of the sample. This sample was shared with a second study, whose subject was T cells of mothers and their children.

Input material: blood. These receptors came from a girl aged 2 to 9 in good health.

This clonotype was observed a few times. The gene calls are TRBV28 and TRBJ2-5, with 9 bases matching TRBD2. The DNA end lines up better with TRBJ2-1; the J call may be wrong. The CDR3 sequence is 20 residues long. CDR1 MDHEN and CDR2 SYDVKM come from the germline V gene. In nucleotides, the CDR3 is TGTGCCAGCAGTTTTGAAGGGGCGCGGCTAGCGGGGCACCCCAGCGATGAGCAGTTCTTC. Translating gives CASSFEGARLAGHPSDEQFF.

The chain recombines TRBV7-4 with TRBJ2-5; 8 bases align to TRBD1. The J call is uncertain, as TRBJ2-7 better fits the DNA end. This CDR3 is 18 amino acids long. The V gene's germline CDR1 is SGHVT and CDR2 SQSDAQ. The DNA for the CDR3 is TGTGCCAGCAGCTTCCGGGACAGGAGATGGGTAGGTCCCTACGAGCAGTACTTC. It encodes CASSFRDRRWVGPYEQYF.

The chain uses TRBV2 and TRBJ2-3; 8 nucleotides align to TRBD2. Trimming cost V 7 bases and J 2 bases; bases outside gene matches: 2. The germline V gene has CDR1 SNHLY and CDR2 FYNNEI. CDR3 size: 13 residues. The CDR3 here is CASTGGVTDTQYF. CDR3 sequence (DNA): TGTGCCAGCACCGGGGGGGTCACAGATACGCAGTATTTT.